Listed below are T cell receptor beta chains from one sample, sequenced in a study of somatic mutations in cytotoxic T cells in rheumatoid arthritis. Assay: immunoSEQ multiplex PCR; the TCRdb copy retains only in-frame clones and omits some. The sample contains fewer than 12,000 clones, over 65% of which appear only once. Specimen: CD8+ T cells sorted from blood. The receptor set was obtained from a man in his sixties in good health. Both conserved end residues are part of each CDR3. Fields, in order: CDR3 DNA, CDR3 protein, V gene, J gene, D gene, clone size, CDR3 length. D genes are given only for firm matches. For some rows the clone size is stated as once, few or many, or as a class when expanded; others skip it.

cdr3_nt: TGTGCCAGCGCCCAATCCGGGACAGAGTTCAATGAGCAGTTCTTC; cdr3_aa: CASAQSGTEFNEQFF; v_call: TRBV27; j_call: TRBJ2-1; d_call: TRBD1; clone_size: .; cdr3_length: 15
cdr3_nt: TGTGCCAGCAGTTTCCCCCTCGGCCCCGAGCAGTACTTC; cdr3_aa: CASSFPLGPEQYF; v_call: TRBV28; j_call: TRBJ2-7; d_call: .; clone_size: .; cdr3_length: 13
cdr3_nt: TGTGCCAGCAGCCGGTGGGGCCCAACTAATGAAAAACTGTTTTTT; cdr3_aa: CASSRWGPTNEKLFF; v_call: TRBV21-1; j_call: TRBJ1-4; d_call: .; clone_size: .; cdr3_length: 15
cdr3_nt: TGTGCCAGCAGTTCGACAGGAAGCACAGATACGCAGTATTTT; cdr3_aa: CASSSTGSTDTQYF; v_call: TRBV6-6; j_call: TRBJ2-3; d_call: .; clone_size: .; cdr3_length: 14
cdr3_nt: TGTGCCAGCAGCAAAGGCAGGTCACCCCTCCACTTT; cdr3_aa: CASSKGRSPLHF; v_call: TRBV21-1; j_call: TRBJ1-6; d_call: .; clone_size: .; cdr3_length: 12
cdr3_nt: TGTGCCAGTAAAACGTCCTCCTACAATGAGCAGTTCTTC; cdr3_aa: CASKTSSYNEQFF; v_call: TRBV19; j_call: TRBJ2-1; d_call: .; clone_size: .; cdr3_length: 13
cdr3_nt: TGTGCCAGTAGTATTAGGGTCGGGAGTTTGGCTTTCTTT; cdr3_aa: CASSIRVGSLAFF; v_call: TRBV19; j_call: TRBJ1-1; d_call: .; clone_size: few; cdr3_length: 13
cdr3_nt: TGTGCCAGCAGCTTAGCGGGGGGACAGGGGGTCCTCTACGAGCAGTACTTC; cdr3_aa: CASSLAGGQGVLYEQYF; v_call: TRBV7-6; j_call: TRBJ2-7; d_call: TRBD1; clone_size: .; cdr3_length: 17
cdr3_nt: TGTGCCAGCAGTCACGGACAGGGCCACGAGCAGTACTTC; cdr3_aa: CASSHGQGHEQYF; v_call: TRBV7-6; j_call: TRBJ2-7; d_call: TRBD1; clone_size: .; cdr3_length: 13
cdr3_nt: TGTGCCAGCATAGGACAGGAGGGGCCGACCTACGAGCAGTACTTC; cdr3_aa: CASIGQEGPTYEQYF; v_call: TRBV7-9; j_call: TRBJ2-7; d_call: .; clone_size: .; cdr3_length: 15
cdr3_nt: TGTGCCAGCAGTGATCCAGCGGGGGGGCCCTACAATGAGCAGTTCTTC; cdr3_aa: CASSDPAGGPYNEQFF; v_call: TRBV2; j_call: TRBJ2-1; d_call: TRBD2; clone_size: once; cdr3_length: 16
cdr3_nt: TGTGCCTGGGGGACAGGTGTGGTCTACGAGCAGTACTTC; cdr3_aa: CAWGTGVVYEQYF; v_call: TRBV30; j_call: TRBJ2-7; d_call: TRBD1; clone_size: once; cdr3_length: 13
cdr3_nt: TGTGCCACCAGCAGACGAGGGCCCAATCAGCCCCAGCATTTT; cdr3_aa: CATSRRGPNQPQHF; v_call: TRBV15; j_call: TRBJ1-5; d_call: .; clone_size: .; cdr3_length: 14
cdr3_nt: TGTGCCTGGAGTGTACTAGCGGGGGGATACAATGAGCAGTTCTTC; cdr3_aa: CAWSVLAGGYNEQFF; v_call: TRBV30; j_call: TRBJ2-1; d_call: TRBD2; clone_size: .; cdr3_length: 15
cdr3_nt: TGTGCCAGCAGCTTAGACTCTGCTGAAGCTTTCTTT; cdr3_aa: CASSLDSAEAFF; v_call: TRBV7-6; j_call: TRBJ1-1; d_call: .; clone_size: few; cdr3_length: 12
cdr3_nt: TGCGCCAGCAGCCAAGATCGCGGCTTGACCCCCAACTATGGCTACACCTTC; cdr3_aa: CASSQDRGLTPNYGYTF; v_call: TRBV4-3; j_call: TRBJ1-2; d_call: .; clone_size: .; cdr3_length: 17
cdr3_nt: TGTGCCACCAGCAAAGAACATAGCGGGTTGGGGAACATTCAGTACTTC; cdr3_aa: CATSKEHSGLGNIQYF; v_call: TRBV15; j_call: TRBJ2-4; d_call: TRBD2; clone_size: .; cdr3_length: 16
cdr3_nt: TGCGCCAGTTCTGAGGGTCGGGGGAGGACTGAAGCTTTCTTT; cdr3_aa: CASSEGRGRTEAFF; v_call: TRBV5-1; j_call: TRBJ1-1; d_call: .; clone_size: .; cdr3_length: 14
cdr3_nt: TGCGCCAGCAGCCAAGGACATAGCAATCAGCCCCAGCATTTT; cdr3_aa: CASSQGHSNQPQHF; v_call: TRBV4-1; j_call: TRBJ1-5; d_call: .; clone_size: few; cdr3_length: 14
cdr3_nt: TGTGCCAGCAGCGCGCCGGGTTACGCGGCCACTGAAGCTTTCTTT; cdr3_aa: CASSAPGYAATEAFF; v_call: TRBV9; j_call: TRBJ1-1; d_call: .; clone_size: .; cdr3_length: 15
cdr3_nt: TGTGCCTGGTCCAGGGGGACTAGCGGGAATTTCGATGAGCAGTTCTTC; cdr3_aa: CAWSRGTSGNFDEQFF; v_call: TRBV30; j_call: TRBJ2-1; d_call: TRBD2; clone_size: .; cdr3_length: 16
cdr3_nt: TGTGCCAGCAGTTTGGGGGGTAGCGTCGATGAGCAGTTCTTC; cdr3_aa: CASSLGGSVDEQFF; v_call: TRBV27; j_call: TRBJ2-1; d_call: .; clone_size: once; cdr3_length: 14
cdr3_nt: TGTGCCAGCAGTTTATCAAGTTGGGGCACAGATACGCAGTATTTT; cdr3_aa: CASSLSSWGTDTQYF; v_call: TRBV27; j_call: TRBJ2-3; d_call: .; clone_size: .; cdr3_length: 15
cdr3_nt: TGTGCCAGCAGCTTGGTGCTAGCGGGGGGCCCCTACAATGAGCAGTTCTTC; cdr3_aa: CASSLVLAGGPYNEQFF; v_call: TRBV5-5; j_call: TRBJ2-1; d_call: TRBD2; clone_size: .; cdr3_length: 17
cdr3_nt: TGTGCCAGCAGCTTGACCCCCCTTGGGGCAGATACGCAGTATTTT; cdr3_aa: CASSLTPLGADTQYF; v_call: TRBV27; j_call: TRBJ2-3; d_call: .; clone_size: .; cdr3_length: 15
cdr3_nt: TGTGCCACCAGCAGCGGGAGTAGTCGGTACTACGAGCAGTACTTC; cdr3_aa: CATSSGSSRYYEQYF; v_call: TRBV15; j_call: TRBJ2-7; d_call: .; clone_size: .; cdr3_length: 15
cdr3_nt: TGTGCCAGCAGTTTTCCCTCCCCACAGGTCCAGAGGGAAGCTTTCTTT; cdr3_aa: CASSFPSPQVQREAFF; v_call: TRBV28; j_call: TRBJ1-1; d_call: .; clone_size: .; cdr3_length: 16
cdr3_nt: TGTGCCAGCAGCTCGCAGGTAGCCTACGAGCAGTACTTC; cdr3_aa: CASSSQVAYEQYF; v_call: TRBV4-2; j_call: TRBJ2-7; d_call: .; clone_size: .; cdr3_length: 13
cdr3_nt: TGTGCCAGCAGTGACTCCCATGAGCAGTTCTTC; cdr3_aa: CASSDSHEQFF; v_call: TRBV6-4; j_call: TRBJ2-1; d_call: .; clone_size: few; cdr3_length: 11
cdr3_nt: TGTGCCAGCAGGCGCTTGGCGGGCGCAGATACGCAGTATTTT; cdr3_aa: CASRRLAGADTQYF; v_call: TRBV9; j_call: TRBJ2-3; d_call: .; clone_size: once; cdr3_length: 14
cdr3_nt: TGTGCCAGCAGCCCCGGGACTAGCGGGGGAAACACCGGGGAGCTGTTTTTT; cdr3_aa: CASSPGTSGGNTGELFF; v_call: TRBV7-9; j_call: TRBJ2-2; d_call: TRBD2; clone_size: .; cdr3_length: 17
cdr3_nt: TGCGCCAGCAGCCAAGAAAAGGGGCGGTCCTACGAGCAGTACTTC; cdr3_aa: CASSQEKGRSYEQYF; v_call: TRBV4-3; j_call: TRBJ2-7; d_call: .; clone_size: .; cdr3_length: 15
cdr3_nt: TGTGCCAGCGAAGCGGGGAGCTCCTACGAGCAGTACTTC; cdr3_aa: CASEAGSSYEQYF; v_call: TRBV2; j_call: TRBJ2-7; d_call: TRBD2; clone_size: .; cdr3_length: 13
cdr3_nt: TGTGCCAGCAGCCATGGAGTAAACACTGAAGCTTTCTTT; cdr3_aa: CASSHGVNTEAFF; v_call: TRBV4-2; j_call: TRBJ1-1; d_call: .; clone_size: .; cdr3_length: 13
cdr3_nt: TGTGCCTGGAGTCCAGGACAGGGGAACACTGAAGCTTTCTTT; cdr3_aa: CAWSPGQGNTEAFF; v_call: TRBV30; j_call: TRBJ1-1; d_call: TRBD1; clone_size: few; cdr3_length: 14
cdr3_nt: TGTGCCAGCAGCTCAGTCTCTGGGGCCAACGTCCTGACTTTC; cdr3_aa: CASSSVSGANVLTF; v_call: TRBV7-9; j_call: TRBJ2-6; d_call: .; clone_size: once; cdr3_length: 14
cdr3_nt: TGCGCCAGCAGCCAAGAAGGAGCGGGAGCCTCGTACGGGGAGCTGTTTTTT; cdr3_aa: CASSQEGAGASYGELFF; v_call: TRBV4-3; j_call: TRBJ2-2; d_call: TRBD2; clone_size: .; cdr3_length: 17
cdr3_nt: TGTGCCAGCAGTCCCCATAGCGGGAGCCCGAGTAATGAGCAGTTCTTC; cdr3_aa: CASSPHSGSPSNEQFF; v_call: TRBV27; j_call: TRBJ2-1; d_call: TRBD2; clone_size: .; cdr3_length: 16
cdr3_nt: TGTGCCAGCAGCTTTGTTTCCGCCGGACTAGCGGGAAACTACGAGCAGTACTTC; cdr3_aa: CASSFVSAGLAGNYEQYF; v_call: TRBV7-9; j_call: TRBJ2-7; d_call: TRBD2; clone_size: .; cdr3_length: 18
cdr3_nt: TGTGCCAGCAGCTTAGAAGCGGGAGGGCCCTACGAGCAGTACTTC; cdr3_aa: CASSLEAGGPYEQYF; v_call: TRBV11-2; j_call: TRBJ2-7; d_call: TRBD2; clone_size: .; cdr3_length: 15
cdr3_nt: TGCGCCAGCAGCTCTGATGCTACAGGGGGCTCTGGAAACACCATATATTTT; cdr3_aa: CASSSDATGGSGNTIYF; v_call: TRBV4-3; j_call: TRBJ1-3; d_call: TRBD1; clone_size: .; cdr3_length: 17
cdr3_nt: TGTGCCAGCAGCTTAGATTCGGGGCAACTCTACAATGAGCAGTTCTTC; cdr3_aa: CASSLDSGQLYNEQFF; v_call: TRBV11-2; j_call: TRBJ2-1; d_call: .; clone_size: .; cdr3_length: 16
cdr3_nt: TGTGCCAGCAGTTCCCTGGATCTAGCGGGGGTCTCCTACGAGCAGTACTTC; cdr3_aa: CASSSLDLAGVSYEQYF; v_call: TRBV13; j_call: TRBJ2-7; d_call: TRBD2; clone_size: .; cdr3_length: 17
cdr3_nt: TGTGCCAGCAGTGACAGTTCCTACGAGCAGTACTTC; cdr3_aa: CASSDSSYEQYF; v_call: TRBV6-6; j_call: TRBJ2-7; d_call: .; clone_size: .; cdr3_length: 12
cdr3_nt: TGTGCCAGCAGCCAAGATTCCGGTGACAATCAGCCCCAGCATTTT; cdr3_aa: CASSQDSGDNQPQHF; v_call: TRBV4-2; j_call: TRBJ1-5; d_call: .; clone_size: few; cdr3_length: 15
cdr3_nt: TGTGCCAGCAGTCCCACTCCTTCCTGGGCGTATGGCTACACCTTC; cdr3_aa: CASSPTPSWAYGYTF; v_call: TRBV28; j_call: TRBJ1-2; d_call: .; clone_size: few; cdr3_length: 15
cdr3_nt: TGTGCCAGCAGTTACTTGAACAGCTACTACGAGCAGTACTTC; cdr3_aa: CASSYLNSYYEQYF; v_call: TRBV6-5; j_call: TRBJ2-7; d_call: .; clone_size: .; cdr3_length: 14
cdr3_nt: TGTGCCTGGGGTCATGGGGGCGAGCAGTACTTC; cdr3_aa: CAWGHGGEQYF; v_call: TRBV30; j_call: TRBJ2-7; d_call: .; clone_size: .; cdr3_length: 11
cdr3_nt: TGTGCCAGCAGTTATTCGACACTGAACACTGAAGCTTTCTTT; cdr3_aa: CASSYSTLNTEAFF; v_call: TRBV6-6; j_call: TRBJ1-1; d_call: .; clone_size: .; cdr3_length: 14
cdr3_nt: TGTGCCAGCAGGGGGACAGGGGGGCCTTACGAGCAGTACTTC; cdr3_aa: CASRGTGGPYEQYF; v_call: TRBV27; j_call: TRBJ2-7; d_call: TRBD1; clone_size: .; cdr3_length: 14
cdr3_nt: TGCAGCGTTGAAGATTTTTCCCGGGGCCAGTATGGCTACACCTTC; cdr3_aa: CSVEDFSRGQYGYTF; v_call: TRBV29-1; j_call: TRBJ1-2; d_call: .; clone_size: .; cdr3_length: 15
cdr3_nt: TGTGCCAGCAGTTTTTTGACGATTGAACGCCCAGATACGCAGTATTTT; cdr3_aa: CASSFLTIERPDTQYF; v_call: TRBV27; j_call: TRBJ2-3; d_call: .; clone_size: .; cdr3_length: 16
cdr3_nt: TGTGCCAGCAGTTACCAAGGGACTAGCGCCAATGAGCAGTTCTTC; cdr3_aa: CASSYQGTSANEQFF; v_call: TRBV6-5; j_call: TRBJ2-1; d_call: TRBD2; clone_size: .; cdr3_length: 15
cdr3_nt: TGCGCCAGCAGCTCTTCCGGCGGGGGCGTTGGCTACACCTTC; cdr3_aa: CASSSSGGGVGYTF; v_call: TRBV5-1; j_call: TRBJ1-2; d_call: .; clone_size: .; cdr3_length: 14
cdr3_nt: TGTGCCAGCAGCTTAACTGTCGGGCAGAATTCACCCCTCCACTTT; cdr3_aa: CASSLTVGQNSPLHF; v_call: TRBV7-6; j_call: TRBJ1-6; d_call: .; clone_size: few; cdr3_length: 15
cdr3_nt: TGTGCCAGCAGCTTCGCCTCAGGGGACACCGGGGAGCTGTTTTTT; cdr3_aa: CASSFASGDTGELFF; v_call: TRBV11-3; j_call: TRBJ2-2; d_call: .; clone_size: .; cdr3_length: 15
cdr3_nt: TGCGCCAGCAGCATAGTCTTGAGCTCCTACAATGAGCAGTTCTTC; cdr3_aa: CASSIVLSSYNEQFF; v_call: TRBV4-3; j_call: TRBJ2-1; d_call: .; clone_size: .; cdr3_length: 15
cdr3_nt: TGTGCCAGCAGCGTAGTTGGGGCAGGGGATTCACCCCTCCACTTT; cdr3_aa: CASSVVGAGDSPLHF; v_call: TRBV9; j_call: TRBJ1-6; d_call: .; clone_size: .; cdr3_length: 15
cdr3_nt: TGCGCCAGCAGTGCCTTAGGGGGGGCCGGCACAGATACGCAGTATTTT; cdr3_aa: CASSALGGAGTDTQYF; v_call: TRBV10-2; j_call: TRBJ2-3; d_call: .; clone_size: hyperexpanded; cdr3_length: 16